This entry lists 30 T cell receptor beta chains sequenced from one sample in a study of T cell responses to AZD1222 COVID-19 vaccine. Data came from immunoSEQ multiplex PCR; TCRdb stores just in-frame clones and leaves some out. Here the sample spans 170,000 or so clones, about nine tenths being singletons. The sequences come from peripheral blood, collected on day 0 of AZD1222 vaccination. The receptors stem from an adult in good health.

The chain joins TRBV15 to TRBJ2-1; TRBD1 matches 9 bases. Per the germline V gene, CDR1 is LNHNV and CDR2 is YYDKDF (reference sequence). The ends lost 1 base at V and 4 bases at J; junction bases unmatched: 2. CDR3 length equals 15 residues. The chain's CDR3 is CATSRADRGYNEQFF. The CDR3 DNA is TGTGCCACCAGCAGAGCGGACAGGGGTTACAATGAGCAGTTCTTC.

The rearrangement joins TRBV7-3 to TRBJ2-2; D is ambiguous. CDR1 SGHTA and CDR2 FQGTGA come from the germline V gene. The V end lost 0 bases, the J end lost 7 bases, and 0 bases lay between the germline ends. The CDR3 contains 11 residues. The CDR3 is CASSLTGELFF. CDR3 DNA: TGTGCCAGCAGCTTAACCGGGGAGCTGTTTTTT. Filled out from reference TRBV7-3 and TRBJ2-2, the complete variable domain reads GAGVSQTPSNKVTEKGKYVELRCDPISGHTALYWYRQSLGQGPEFLIYFQGTGAADDSGLPNDRFFAVRPEGSVSTLKIQRTERGDSAVYLCASSLTGELFFGEGSRLTVL.

This chain connects TRBV5-1 to TRBJ1-1, with D possibly being TRBD1 (5 bases). CDR3 size: 14 residues. Trimming took 0 bases from V and 4 from J, leaving 10 bases between them. Per germline, CDR1 SGHRS and CDR2 YFSETQ. CDR3 in DNA: TGCGCCAGCAGCTTGGCCGGGGGGAGCACTGAAGCTTTCTTT. Its translation: CASSLAGGSTEAFF.

This clone was counted a single time. This chain links TRBV3-1 (or the pseudogene TRBV3-2) with TRBJ2-7, with 11 bases aligning to TRBD2. The germline gives CDR1 LGHDT, CDR2 YNNKEL (reference sequence). Trimming took 5 bases from V and 2 from J; bases not matched to a gene: 2. This CDR3 has 14 residues. CDR3 loop: CASSAGLAAYEQYF. The CDR3 DNA reads as TGTGCCAGCAGCGCGGGACTAGCGGCCTACGAGCAGTACTTC.

This chain uses TRBV11-3 with TRBJ1-5; D gene ambiguous. This CDR3 spans 14 amino acids. V shed 0 bases and J shed 1 base, with 4 bases lying between them. Germline CDR1 reads SGHNT; CDR2 reads YENEEA. The CDR3 nucleotides read TGTGCCAGCAGCTTAGATGGGAGCAATCAGCCCCAGCATTTT. Amino acids: CASSLDGSNQPQHF.

The gene calls are TRBV12-5 and TRBJ1-1; D gene uncertain. The CDR3 is made up of 12 amino acids. V was pared by 5 bases and J by 3 bases, with 7 bases between. CDR1 is LGHNT and CDR2 is FRNRAP in the germline V gene. CDR3 in amino acids: CASGLGYTEAFF. The CDR3 DNA reads as TGTGCTAGTGGTCTCGGGTACACTGAAGCTTTCTTT. Combining the CDR3 with reference TRBV12-5 and TRBJ1-1 gives the whole variable domain DARVTQTPRHKVTEMGQEVTMRCQPILGHNTVFWYRQTMMQGLELLAYFRNRAPLDDSGMPKDRFSAEMPDATLATLKIQPSEPRDSAVYFCASGLGYTEAFFGQGTRLTVV.

The gene calls are TRBV11-3 and TRBJ2-7, with 9 bases lining up with TRBD1. The CDR3 contains 16 residues. Germline CDR1 SGHNT, CDR2 YENEEA. Unmatched junction bases numbered 9, after V lost 4 bases and J lost 2 bases. The CDR3 DNA reads TGTGCCAGCAGCTCGGGCGGGACAGGGCCTACCTACGAGCAGTACTTC. Protein sequence: CASSSGGTGPTYEQYF. Full variable domain (rest looked up from reference TRBV11-3 and TRBJ2-7): EAGVVQSPRYKIIEKKQPVAFWCNPISGHNTLYWYLQNLGQGPELLIRYENEEAVDDSQLPKDRFSAERLKGVDSTLKIQPAELGDSAVYLCASSSGGTGPTYEQYFGPGTRLTVT.

This chain joins TRBV20-1 and TRBJ1-5; TRBD1 agrees at 11 bases. The germline V gene has CDR1 DFQATT and CDR2 SNEGSKA (reference sequence). J gave up 7 bases and V 3 bases, and 5 bases lay outside the gene matches. This CDR3 has 14 amino acids. In nucleotides, the CDR3 is TGCAGTGCTAGTGAGGGGACAGGGGGACAGCCCCAGCATTTT. Translation gives CSASEGTGGQPQHF.

This chain links TRBV28 with TRBJ1-4; D is perhaps TRBD1 (5 bases). The CDR3 is 15 residues long. V lost 2 bases and J 8 bases, leaving 15 bases between the germline ends. The germline CDR1 and CDR2 sequences are MDHEN and SYDVKM. The CDR3 DNA is TGTGCCAGCAGTTTAGGGGGGTCGCAAGGAGAAAAACTGTTTTTT. Translating gives CASSLGGSQGEKLFF.

V and J are TRBV18 and TRBJ1-1, with 7 nucleotides matching TRBD1. Germline lookup yields CDR1 KGHSH and CDR2 LQKENI. The CDR3 length is 13 residues. V lost 1 base to trimming and J lost 9 bases; unmatched junction nucleotides: 5. The CDR3 coding sequence is TGTGCCAGCTCACCACAAGGGGGCGAACAAGCTTTCTTT. Amino acid sequence: CASSPQGGEQAFF.

The chain links TRBV7-2 to TRBJ1-1; 8 bases map to TRBD1. The CDR3 is 14 amino acids. Germline CDR1 and CDR2: SGHTA and FQGNSA. V shed 2 bases and J 4 bases; nucleotides not matched to a gene: 3. CDR3 sequence (DNA): TGTGCCAGCAGCTTAACAGGGGGTCTCACTGAAGCTTTCTTT. It specifies CASSLTGGLTEAFF.

This clone showed up just once. This chain connects TRBV6-5 to TRBJ1-6; D may be TRBD1 (5 bases). Germline loops: CDR1 MNHEY, CDR2 SVGAGI. V was trimmed by 6 bases and J by 7 bases, leaving 16 bases between them. The length of the CDR3 is 15 residues. In DNA, the CDR3 is TGTGCCAGCAGCAGGGACCCCCCGGGGAATTCACCCCTCCACTTT. Translated: CASSRDPPGNSPLHF.

This clone appeared once. The genes are TRBV6-5 and TRBJ1-1; D is unclear. The CDR3 covers 14 residues. Trimming shortened V by 4 bases and J by 1 base, and 10 bases separated the two germline ends. Per germline, CDR1 MNHEY and CDR2 SVGAGI. CDR3 sequence (DNA): TGTGCCAGCAGTTTCCGGACGGAGAACACTGAAGCTTTCTTT. It codes for CASSFRTENTEAFF.

This clone was recorded only once. This chain uses TRBV28 with TRBJ2-1; the D is unclear. V was pared by 0 bases and J by 6 bases, with 15 bases between. There are 16 residues in the CDR3. In germline, CDR1 is MDHEN, CDR2 SYDVKM. CDR3 nucleotide sequence: TGTGCCAGCAGTTTATGGGGCGGAGAAGTAGCCAATGAGCAGTTCTTC. Translation gives CASSLWGGEVANEQFF.

V gene TRBV11-2 combines with J gene TRBJ2-5; a possible D gene is TRBD2 (6 bases). V was cut by 2 bases and J by 0 bases, with 13 bases left in between. CDR3 size: 16 residues. Germline values: CDR1 SGHAT, CDR2 FQNNGV. The CDR3, as DNA: TGTGCCAGCAGCTTAAGACTAGGGCAGTACCAAGAGACCCAGTACTTC. Translated, it gives CASSLRLGQYQETQYF.

The rearrangement uses TRBV2 and TRBJ2-6, with a weak D call TRBD2 (6 bases). The ends were cut back, 2 bases at V and 2 bases at J, with 10 bases in the middle. The CDR3 sequence is 16 residues long. Germline V gene lookup returns CDR1 SNHLY and CDR2 FYNNEI. CDR3 in DNA: TGTGCCAGCAGTGAATATCCGGGGGCTGGGGCCAACGTCCTGACTTTC. Encoded protein: CASSEYPGAGANVLTF.

The V and J genes are TRBV6-5 and TRBJ2-1; 8 nucleotides match TRBD2. Germline CDR1 is MNHEY and CDR2 is SVGAGI. J lost 9 bases, V lost 8 bases, and 9 bases had no gene match. This CDR3 comprises 13 residues. CDR3 DNA sequence: TGTGCCAGCGAGGGACTAGGGCTCCCTGAGCAGTTCTTC. Amino acids: CASEGLGLPEQFF.

V gene TRBV12-3 or TRBV12-4 combines with J gene TRBJ1-1; 7 bases fit TRBD1. The CDR3 consists of 12 residues. J was trimmed by 4 bases and V by 6 bases; bases with no gene match: 2. DNA for the CDR3: TGTGCCAGCAGAACAGGGGCCACTGAAGCTTTCTTT. Amino acid sequence: CASRTGATEAFF.

This clone has only one observation. This chain joins TRBV6-1 and TRBJ1-1, with 7 bases that match TRBD1. CDR1 and CDR2 from the germline V gene are MNHNS and SASEGT. With V trimmed by 4 bases and J by 5 bases, 10 bases remained unmatched. The CDR3 spans 15 residues. CDR3 residues: CASSGKGGEGTEAFF. In nucleotides, the CDR3 is TGTGCCAGCAGTGGAAAAGGGGGCGAAGGTACTGAAGCTTTCTTT.

The V call is TRBV7-9, the J call TRBJ1-3; the D is unclear. Trimming took off 8 bases at V and 2 bases at J, with 10 bases between the two ends. CDR1 is SEHNR, CDR2 FQNEAQ, per germline (reference sequence). The CDR3 is 13 amino acids. The DNA of the CDR3 is TGTGCCAGCGTGAACAGTCCTGGAAACACCATATATTTT. Translation: CASVNSPGNTIYF. The variable domain in full, with the rest retrieved from reference TRBV7-9 and TRBJ1-3, is DTGVSQNPRHKITKRGQNVTFRCDPISEHNRLYWYRQTLGQGPEFLTYFQNEAQLEKSRLLSDRFSAERPKGSFSTLEIQRTEQGDSAMYLCASVNSPGNTIYFGEGSWLTVV.

The gene calls are TRBV12-2 and TRBJ2-5; TRBD2 reflects the table's D call only, with no check against the DNA. TRBV12-2 is a pseudogene. The CDR3 is made up of 18 amino acids. CDR3: CASRLAIPLAGGHETQYF. Here the CDR3 DNA reads TGTGCAAGTCGCTTAGCTATCCCTTTAGCGGGGGGGCACGAGACCCAGTACTTC.

This chain connects TRBV28 to TRBJ2-7; D tentatively reads TRBD1 or TRBD2 (5 bases each). This CDR3 region has 14 residues. V lost 3 bases and J 3 bases, leaving 12 bases between the germline ends. Germline V lookup: CDR1 MDHEN, CDR2 SYDVKM. In nucleotides, the CDR3 is TGTGCCAGCAGTTTCGGGGCCGACTACTACGAGCAGTACTTC. Its translation is CASSFGADYYEQYF.

This chain uses TRBV2 with TRBJ1-2; D possibly corresponds to TRBD1 (5 bases). Trimming removed 2 bases from V and 4 bases from J, with 8 bases in between. Germline assignment: CDR1 SNHLY and CDR2 FYNNEI. The CDR3 runs 13 residues. The CDR3 sequence is CASSERQFYGYTF. Here the CDR3 DNA reads TGTGCCAGCAGTGAAAGACAGTTCTATGGCTACACCTTC.

The V and J genes are TRBV5-1 and TRBJ2-2; 10 bases agree with TRBD2. This CDR3 has 16 amino acids. V lost 2 bases to trimming and J lost 5 bases; unmatched junction nucleotides: 6. CDR1 is SGHRS and CDR2 is YFSETQ in the germline V gene. Here the CDR3 DNA reads TGCGCCAGCAGCTTACAACCTAGCGGGGGAACCGGGGAGCTGTTTTTT. Amino acid sequence: CASSLQPSGGTGELFF.

The rearrangement links TRBV6-5 to TRBJ2-6; D unclear. This CDR3 contains 11 residues. V lost 5 bases and J lost 10, with 6 bases in between. CDR1 is MNHEY and CDR2 is SVGAGI in the germline V gene. CDR3 loop: CASSPRNVLTF. CDR3 DNA: TGTGCCAGCAGTCCGCGTAACGTCCTGACTTTC.

V gene TRBV6-6 combines with J gene TRBJ2-1, with TRBD2 identical over 9 bases. Per the germline V gene, CDR1 is MNHNY and CDR2 is SVGAGI (reference sequence). Trimming at V came to 0 bases and at J to 8 bases, leaving 8 bases not matched to a gene. The CDR3 is made up of 16 amino acids. The CDR3 sequence: CASSYSAGGPLDEQFF. The CDR3 region has the DNA TGTGCCAGCAGTTACTCAGCGGGGGGCCCCCTCGATGAGCAGTTCTTC.

The chain recombines TRBV18 with TRBJ1-4; D is uncertain. Trimming removed 2 bases from V and 8 bases from J, with 12 bases in between. The CDR3 sequence is 14 residues long. Germline loops: CDR1 KGHSH, CDR2 LQKENI. CDR3 in DNA: TGTGCCAGCTCACCAATCGATGGAATCGAAAAACTGTTTTTT. Its protein product is CASSPIDGIEKLFF.

This chain links TRBV6-1 with TRBJ1-2; D call uncertain. From germline, CDR1 is MNHNS and CDR2 SASEGT. CDR3 size: 11 residues. V shed 3 bases and J shed 8 bases, with 7 bases lying between them. This chain's CDR3 is CASSDRSGYTF. The CDR3 coding sequence is TGTGCCAGCAGTGATAGATCAGGCTACACCTTC.

The sample holds one count of this clone. The rearrangement joins TRBV24-1 to TRBJ2-3, with no clear D. CDR3 length equals 15 residues. The ends were cut back, 4 bases at V and 2 bases at J, with 12 bases in the middle. The germline V gene encodes CDR1 KGHDR and CDR2 SFDVKD. As DNA, the CDR3 is TGTGCCACCAGTGACTCGACTCGAGTCACAGATACGCAGTATTTT. Its protein product is CATSDSTRVTDTQYF.

The J gene is TRBJ1-2, the V gene TRBV6-6; 9 bases map to TRBD1. Per germline, CDR1 MNHNY and CDR2 SVGAGI (reference sequence). The V gene end was trimmed by 10 bases and the J gene end by 5 bases; junction bases not matched to a gene: 11. This CDR3 has 14 amino acids. CDR3 bases: TGTGCCACTCTTACGGGACAGGGACCTTATGGCTACACCTTC. Encoded protein: CATLTGQGPYGYTF.